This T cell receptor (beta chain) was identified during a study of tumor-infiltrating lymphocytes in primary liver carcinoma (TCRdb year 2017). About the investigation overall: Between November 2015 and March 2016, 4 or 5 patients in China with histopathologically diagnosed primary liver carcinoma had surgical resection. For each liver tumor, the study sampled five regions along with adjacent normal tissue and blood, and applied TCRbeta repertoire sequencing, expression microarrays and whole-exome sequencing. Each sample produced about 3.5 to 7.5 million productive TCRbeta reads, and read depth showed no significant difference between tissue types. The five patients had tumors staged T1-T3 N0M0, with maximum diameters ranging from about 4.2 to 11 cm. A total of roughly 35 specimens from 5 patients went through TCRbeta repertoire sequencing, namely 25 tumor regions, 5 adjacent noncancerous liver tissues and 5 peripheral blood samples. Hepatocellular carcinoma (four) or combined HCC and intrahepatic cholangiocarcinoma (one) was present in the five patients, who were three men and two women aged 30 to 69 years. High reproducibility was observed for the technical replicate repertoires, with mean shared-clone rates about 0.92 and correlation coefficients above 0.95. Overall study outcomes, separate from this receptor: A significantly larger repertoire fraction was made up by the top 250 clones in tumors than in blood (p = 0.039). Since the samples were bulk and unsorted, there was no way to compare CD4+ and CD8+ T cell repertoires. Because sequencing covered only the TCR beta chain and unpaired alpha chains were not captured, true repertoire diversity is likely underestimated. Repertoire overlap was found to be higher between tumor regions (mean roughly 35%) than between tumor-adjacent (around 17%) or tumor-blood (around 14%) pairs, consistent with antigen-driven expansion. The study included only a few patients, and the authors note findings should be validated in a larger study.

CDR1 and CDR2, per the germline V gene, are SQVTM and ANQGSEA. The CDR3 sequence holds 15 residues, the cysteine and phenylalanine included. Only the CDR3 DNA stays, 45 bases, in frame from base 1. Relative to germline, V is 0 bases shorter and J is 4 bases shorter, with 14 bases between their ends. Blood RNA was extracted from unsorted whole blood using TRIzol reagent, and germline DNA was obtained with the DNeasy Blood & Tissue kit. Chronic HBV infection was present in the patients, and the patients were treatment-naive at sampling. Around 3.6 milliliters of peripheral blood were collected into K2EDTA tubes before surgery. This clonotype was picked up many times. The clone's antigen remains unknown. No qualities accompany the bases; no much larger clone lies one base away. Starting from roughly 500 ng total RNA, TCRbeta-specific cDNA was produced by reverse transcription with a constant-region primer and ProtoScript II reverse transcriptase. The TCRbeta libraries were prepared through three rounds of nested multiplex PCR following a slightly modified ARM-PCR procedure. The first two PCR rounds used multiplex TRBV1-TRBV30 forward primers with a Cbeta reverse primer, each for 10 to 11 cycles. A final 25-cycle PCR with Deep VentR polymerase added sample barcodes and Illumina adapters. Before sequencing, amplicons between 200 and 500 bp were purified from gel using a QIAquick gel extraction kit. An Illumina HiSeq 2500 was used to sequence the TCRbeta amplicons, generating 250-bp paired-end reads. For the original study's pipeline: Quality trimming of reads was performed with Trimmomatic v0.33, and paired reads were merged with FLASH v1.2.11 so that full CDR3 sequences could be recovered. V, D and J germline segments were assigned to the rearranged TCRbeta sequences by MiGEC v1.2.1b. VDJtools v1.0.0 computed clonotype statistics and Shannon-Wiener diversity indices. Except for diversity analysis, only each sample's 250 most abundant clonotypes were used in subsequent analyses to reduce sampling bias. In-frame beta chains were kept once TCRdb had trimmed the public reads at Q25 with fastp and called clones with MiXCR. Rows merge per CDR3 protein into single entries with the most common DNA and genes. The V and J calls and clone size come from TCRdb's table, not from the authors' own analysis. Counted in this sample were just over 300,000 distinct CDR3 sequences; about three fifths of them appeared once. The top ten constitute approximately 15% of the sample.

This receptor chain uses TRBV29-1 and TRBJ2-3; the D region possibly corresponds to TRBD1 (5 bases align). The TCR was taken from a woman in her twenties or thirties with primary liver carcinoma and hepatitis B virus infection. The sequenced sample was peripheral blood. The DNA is TGCAGCGTTGAAGATTTCGCAGGGTCCCCAGATACGCAGTATTTT. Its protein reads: CSVEDFAGSPDTQYF.